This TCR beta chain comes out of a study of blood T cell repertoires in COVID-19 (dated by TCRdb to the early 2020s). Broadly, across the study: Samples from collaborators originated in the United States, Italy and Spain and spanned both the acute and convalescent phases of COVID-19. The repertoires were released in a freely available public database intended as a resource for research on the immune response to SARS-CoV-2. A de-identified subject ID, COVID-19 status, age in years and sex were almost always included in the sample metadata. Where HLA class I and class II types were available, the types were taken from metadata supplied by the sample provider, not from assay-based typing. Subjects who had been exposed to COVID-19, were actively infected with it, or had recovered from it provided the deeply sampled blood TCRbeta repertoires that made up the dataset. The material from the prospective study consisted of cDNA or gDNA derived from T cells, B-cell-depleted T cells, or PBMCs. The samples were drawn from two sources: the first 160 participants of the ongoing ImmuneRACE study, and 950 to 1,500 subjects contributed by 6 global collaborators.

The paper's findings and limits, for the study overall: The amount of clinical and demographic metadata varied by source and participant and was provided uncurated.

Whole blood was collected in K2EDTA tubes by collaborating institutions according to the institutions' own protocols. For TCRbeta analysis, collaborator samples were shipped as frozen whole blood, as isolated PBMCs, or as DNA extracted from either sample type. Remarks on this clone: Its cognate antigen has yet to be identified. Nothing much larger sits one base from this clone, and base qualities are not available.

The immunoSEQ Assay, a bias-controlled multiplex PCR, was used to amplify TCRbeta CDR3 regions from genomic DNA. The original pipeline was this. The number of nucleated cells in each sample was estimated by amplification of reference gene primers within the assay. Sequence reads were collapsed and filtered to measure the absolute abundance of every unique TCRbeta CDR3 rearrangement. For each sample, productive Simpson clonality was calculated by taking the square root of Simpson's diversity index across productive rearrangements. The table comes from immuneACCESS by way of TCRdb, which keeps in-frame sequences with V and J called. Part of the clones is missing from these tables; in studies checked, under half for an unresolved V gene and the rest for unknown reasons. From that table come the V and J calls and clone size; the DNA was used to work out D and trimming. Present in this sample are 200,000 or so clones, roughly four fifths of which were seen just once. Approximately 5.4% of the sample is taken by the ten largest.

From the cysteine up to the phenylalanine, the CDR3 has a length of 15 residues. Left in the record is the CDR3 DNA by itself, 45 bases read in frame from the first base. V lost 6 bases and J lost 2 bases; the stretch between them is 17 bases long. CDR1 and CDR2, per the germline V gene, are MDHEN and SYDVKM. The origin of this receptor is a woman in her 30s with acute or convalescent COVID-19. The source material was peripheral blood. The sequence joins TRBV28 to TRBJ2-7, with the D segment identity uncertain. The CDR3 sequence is CASSPVSQLPYEQYF. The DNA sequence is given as TGTGCCAGCAGCCCTGTTTCCCAACTACCCTACGAGCAGTACTTC.